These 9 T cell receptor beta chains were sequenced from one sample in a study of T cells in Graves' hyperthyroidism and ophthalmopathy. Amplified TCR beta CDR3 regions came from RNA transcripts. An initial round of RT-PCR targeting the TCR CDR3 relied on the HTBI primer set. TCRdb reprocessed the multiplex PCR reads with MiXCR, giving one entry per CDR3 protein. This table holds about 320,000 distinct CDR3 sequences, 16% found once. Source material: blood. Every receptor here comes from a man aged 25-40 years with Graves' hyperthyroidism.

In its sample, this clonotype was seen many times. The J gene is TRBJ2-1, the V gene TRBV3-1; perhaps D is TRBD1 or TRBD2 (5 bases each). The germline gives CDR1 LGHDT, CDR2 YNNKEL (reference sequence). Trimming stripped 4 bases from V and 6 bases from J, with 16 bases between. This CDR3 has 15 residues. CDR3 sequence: CASSPGAKELNEQFF. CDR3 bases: TGTGCCAGCAGCCCCGGGGCGAAAGAACTCAATGAGCAGTTCTTC.

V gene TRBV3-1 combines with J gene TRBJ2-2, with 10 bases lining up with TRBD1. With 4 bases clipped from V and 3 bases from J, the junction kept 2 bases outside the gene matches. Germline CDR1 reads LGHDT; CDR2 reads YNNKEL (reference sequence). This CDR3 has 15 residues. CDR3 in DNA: TGTGCCAGCAGCCGGACAGGGGGATACACCGGGGAGCTGTTTTTT. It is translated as CASSRTGGYTGELFF.

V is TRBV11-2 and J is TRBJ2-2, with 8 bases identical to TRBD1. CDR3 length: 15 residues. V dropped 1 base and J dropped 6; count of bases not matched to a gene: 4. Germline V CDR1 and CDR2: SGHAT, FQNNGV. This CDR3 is CASSLGTGIAGELFF. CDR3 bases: TGTGCCAGCAGCTTAGGGACAGGGATTGCCGGGGAGCTGTTTTTT. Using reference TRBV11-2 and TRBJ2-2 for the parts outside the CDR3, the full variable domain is EAGVAQSPRYKIIEKRQSVAFWCNPISGHATLYWYQQILGQGPKLLIQFQNNGVVDDSQLPKDRFSAERLKGVDSTLKIQPAKLEDSAVYLCASSLGTGIAGELFFGEGSRLTVL.

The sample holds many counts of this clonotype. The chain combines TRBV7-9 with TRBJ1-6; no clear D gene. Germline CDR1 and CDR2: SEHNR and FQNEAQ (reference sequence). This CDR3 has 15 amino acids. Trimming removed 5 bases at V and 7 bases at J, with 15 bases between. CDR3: CASSRRGVKNSPLHF. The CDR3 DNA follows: TGTGCCAGCAGCCGGCGGGGAGTGAAGAATTCACCCCTCCACTTT.

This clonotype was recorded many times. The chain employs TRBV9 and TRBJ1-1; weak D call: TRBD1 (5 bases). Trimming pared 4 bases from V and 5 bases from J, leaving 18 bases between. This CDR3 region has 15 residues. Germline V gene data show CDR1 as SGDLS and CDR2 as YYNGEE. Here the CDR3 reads CASSPTPGTWTEAFF. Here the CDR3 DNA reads TGTGCCAGCAGCCCAACTCCGGGGACGTGGACTGAAGCTTTCTTT.

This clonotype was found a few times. CDR3 in DNA: TGTGCCAGCGGTAAGGGGACTTATAATGAGCAGTTCTTC. This gives the protein CASGKGTYNEQFF. This chain links TRBV7-8 with TRBJ2-1, with D perhaps TRBD2 (6 bases). Germline V gene lookup returns CDR1 SGHVS and CDR2 FQNEAQ. The CDR3 length is 13 residues. The V end lost 8 bases, the J end lost 7 bases, and 15 bases lay between the germline ends.

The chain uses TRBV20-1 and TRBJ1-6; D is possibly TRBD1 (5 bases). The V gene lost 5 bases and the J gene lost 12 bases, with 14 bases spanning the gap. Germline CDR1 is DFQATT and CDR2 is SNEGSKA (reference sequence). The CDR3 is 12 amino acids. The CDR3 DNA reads TGCAGTGCTCAACAACGGGGGGGACCCCTCCACTTT. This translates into CSAQQRGGPLHF.

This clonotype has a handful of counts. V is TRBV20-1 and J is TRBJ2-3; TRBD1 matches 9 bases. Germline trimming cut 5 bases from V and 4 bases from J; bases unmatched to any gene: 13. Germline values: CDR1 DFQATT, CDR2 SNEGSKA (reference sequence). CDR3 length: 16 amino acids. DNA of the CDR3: TGCAGTGCTTCCCGAGGGGACAGGGAAGTTGCAGATACGCAGTATTTT. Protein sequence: CSASRGDREVADTQYF.

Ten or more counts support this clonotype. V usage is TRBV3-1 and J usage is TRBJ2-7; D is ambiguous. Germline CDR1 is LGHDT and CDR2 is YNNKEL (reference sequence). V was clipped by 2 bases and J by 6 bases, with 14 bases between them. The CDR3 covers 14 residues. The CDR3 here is CASSQLLGVVEQYF. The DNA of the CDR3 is TGTGCCAGCAGCCAATTGTTAGGTGTGGTCGAGCAGTACTTC.